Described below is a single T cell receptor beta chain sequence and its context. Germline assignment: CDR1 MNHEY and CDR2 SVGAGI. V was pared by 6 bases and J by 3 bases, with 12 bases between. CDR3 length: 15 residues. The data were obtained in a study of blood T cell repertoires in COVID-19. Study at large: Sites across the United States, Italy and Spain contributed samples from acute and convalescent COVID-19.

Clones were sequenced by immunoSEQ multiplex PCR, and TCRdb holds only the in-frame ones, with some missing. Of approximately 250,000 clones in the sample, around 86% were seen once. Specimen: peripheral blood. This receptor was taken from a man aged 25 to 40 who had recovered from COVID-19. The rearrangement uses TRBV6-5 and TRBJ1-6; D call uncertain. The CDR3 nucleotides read TGTGCCAGCAGCCCCGACGGGGTCTATAATTCACCCCTCCACTTT. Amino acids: CASSPDGVYNSPLHF.